This T cell receptor (beta chain) was recorded in a study of blood T cell repertoires in COVID-19 (dated by TCRdb to 2020 to 2021). With respect to the entire study: Samples covering the acute and convalescent phases of COVID-19 were provided by collaborators in the United States, Italy and Spain. The material from the prospective study consisted of cDNA or gDNA derived from T cells, B-cell-depleted T cells, or PBMCs. Subjects who had been exposed to COVID-19, were actively infected with it, or had recovered from it provided the deeply sampled blood TCRbeta repertoires that made up the dataset. The repertoires were made available in a free public database intended to serve as a resource for research on the immune response to SARS-CoV-2. Samples came from the ongoing ImmuneRACE study (first 160 participants) plus 1,254 subjects from 6 global collaborators. Nearly every sample came with metadata listing a de-identified subject ID, COVID-19 status, age in years and sex. Where available, HLA class I and class II types were obtained from metadata supplied by the sample provider rather than from assay-based typing.

CDR1 and CDR2 were assigned from the germline V gene as MNHEY and SVGAGI. The CDR3 starts with the cysteine, ends with the phenylalanine, and has 15 residues. This entry keeps only the CDR3 DNA: 45 bases, framed from base 1. Trimming takes 2 bases from V and 1 base from J, and the germline ends sit 9 bases apart. TCRbeta CDR3 regions were amplified from genomic DNA using the immunoSEQ Assay, a bias-controlled multiplex PCR. On the authors' methods: The number of nucleated cells in each sample was estimated by amplification of reference gene primers within the assay. To quantify the absolute abundance of each unique TCRbeta CDR3 rearrangement, sequence reads were collapsed and filtered. For each sample, productive Simpson clonality was calculated as the square root of Simpson's diversity index across productive rearrangements. Imported from immuneACCESS, the table was reduced by TCRdb to in-frame sequences with V and J called. These copies leave out some clones; in studies compared against another copy, an unresolved V gene accounts for under half, and the cause of the remainder is not known. That table is the source of V, J and clone size, and D and trimming were worked out from the DNA. Here the sample has 200,000 to 250,000 clones; approximately 90% occur a single time. Clones ranked in the top ten supply 5.5% to 7.5% of the sample.

General conclusions and limits of the study: The amount of clinical and demographic metadata varied by source and participant and was provided uncurated.

A word on this clone: This clone's antigen is unknown. Nothing much larger sits one base from this clone, and base qualities are not available.

Another Seattle source contributed samples from volunteer blood donors who had recovered from COVID-19. The collaborating institutions used their own protocols to collect whole blood in K2EDTA tubes. For TCRbeta analysis, collaborators shipped samples as frozen whole blood, isolated PBMCs, or DNA extracted from either of those sample types. Rearrangement joined TRBV6-5 to TRBJ2-4, and TRBD2 may be the D gene, going by 7 matching bases. This sequence was found in a man aged 55-75 years who had recovered from COVID-19. The sequencing input was peripheral blood. At the DNA level, the sequence is TGTGCCAGCAGTTACGGGGGGGCGGCCAAAAACATTCAGTACTTC. Its coded protein is CASSYGGAAKNIQYF.